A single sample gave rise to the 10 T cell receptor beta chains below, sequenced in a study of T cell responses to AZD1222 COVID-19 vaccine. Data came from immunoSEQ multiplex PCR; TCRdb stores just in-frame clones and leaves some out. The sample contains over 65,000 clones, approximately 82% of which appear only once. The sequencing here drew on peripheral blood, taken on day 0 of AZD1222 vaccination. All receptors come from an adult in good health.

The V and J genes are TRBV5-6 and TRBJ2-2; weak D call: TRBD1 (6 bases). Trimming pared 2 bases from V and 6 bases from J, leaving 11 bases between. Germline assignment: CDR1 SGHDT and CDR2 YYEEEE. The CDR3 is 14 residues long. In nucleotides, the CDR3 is TGTGCCAGCAGCTTACCCCAGGGGTCCGGGGAGCTGTTTTTT. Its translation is CASSLPQGSGELFF. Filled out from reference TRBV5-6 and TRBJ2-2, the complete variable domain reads DAGVTQSPTHLIKTRGQQVTLRCSPKSGHDTVSWYQQALGQGPQFIFQYYEEEERQRGNFPDRFSGHQFPNYSSELNVNALLLGDSALYLCASSLPQGSGELFFGEGSRLTVL.

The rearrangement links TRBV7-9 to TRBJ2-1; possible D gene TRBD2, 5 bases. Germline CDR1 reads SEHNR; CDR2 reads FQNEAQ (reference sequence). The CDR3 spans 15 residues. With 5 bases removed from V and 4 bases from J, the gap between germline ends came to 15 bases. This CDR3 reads CASSDQNGVYNEQFF. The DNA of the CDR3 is TGTGCCAGCAGCGATCAAAACGGGGTTTACAATGAGCAGTTCTTC.

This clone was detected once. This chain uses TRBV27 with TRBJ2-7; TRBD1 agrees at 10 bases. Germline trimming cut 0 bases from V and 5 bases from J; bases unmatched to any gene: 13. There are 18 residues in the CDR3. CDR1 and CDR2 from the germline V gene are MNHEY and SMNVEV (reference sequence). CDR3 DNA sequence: TGTGCCAGCAGTTTATCTCCTTGGTCCGGGACAGGGGTGAACGAGCAGTACTTC. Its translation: CASSLSPWSGTGVNEQYF.

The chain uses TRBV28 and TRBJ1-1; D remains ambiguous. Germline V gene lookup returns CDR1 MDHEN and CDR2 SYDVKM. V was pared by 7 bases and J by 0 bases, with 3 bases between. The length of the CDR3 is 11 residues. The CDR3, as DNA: TGTGCCAGCAAACTGAACACTGAAGCTTTCTTT. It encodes CASKLNTEAFF.

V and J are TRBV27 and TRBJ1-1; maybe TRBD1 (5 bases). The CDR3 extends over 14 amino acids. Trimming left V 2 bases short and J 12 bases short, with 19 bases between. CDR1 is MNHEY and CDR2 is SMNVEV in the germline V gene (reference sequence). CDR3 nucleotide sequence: TGTGCCAGCAGTTTAACTTTTTGGGGGGGGACGTCTTTCTTT. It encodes CASSLTFWGGTSFF.

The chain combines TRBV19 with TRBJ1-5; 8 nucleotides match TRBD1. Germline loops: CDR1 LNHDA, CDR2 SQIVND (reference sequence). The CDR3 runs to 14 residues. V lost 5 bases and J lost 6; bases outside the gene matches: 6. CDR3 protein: CASSPQGASQPQHF. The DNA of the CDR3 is TGTGCCAGTAGTCCCCAGGGGGCGAGTCAGCCCCAGCATTTT.

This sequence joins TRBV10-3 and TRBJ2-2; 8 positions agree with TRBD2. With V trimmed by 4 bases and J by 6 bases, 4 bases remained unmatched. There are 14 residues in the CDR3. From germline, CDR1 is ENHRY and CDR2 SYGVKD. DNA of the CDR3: TGTGCCATCAGTGGGCGGGAGGTCTCCGGGGAGCTGTTTTTT. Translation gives CAISGREVSGELFF.

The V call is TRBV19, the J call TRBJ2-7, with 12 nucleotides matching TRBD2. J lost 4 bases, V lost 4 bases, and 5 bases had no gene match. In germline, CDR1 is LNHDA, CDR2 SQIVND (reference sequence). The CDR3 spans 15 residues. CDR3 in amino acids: CASSSLAGGQYEQYF. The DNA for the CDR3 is TGTGCCAGTAGTAGCCTAGCGGGAGGGCAGTACGAGCAGTACTTC.

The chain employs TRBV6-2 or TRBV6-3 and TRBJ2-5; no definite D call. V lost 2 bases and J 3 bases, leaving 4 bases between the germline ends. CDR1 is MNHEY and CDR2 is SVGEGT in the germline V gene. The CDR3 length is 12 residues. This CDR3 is CASSYAEETQYF. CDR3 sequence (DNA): TGTGCCAGCAGTTACGCAGAAGAGACCCAGTACTTC.

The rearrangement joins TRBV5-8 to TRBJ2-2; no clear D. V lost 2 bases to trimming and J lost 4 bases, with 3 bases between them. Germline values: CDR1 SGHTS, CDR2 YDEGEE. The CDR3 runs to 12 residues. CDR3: CASSLITGELFF. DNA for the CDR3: TGTGCCAGCAGCTTAATCACCGGGGAGCTGTTTTTT.